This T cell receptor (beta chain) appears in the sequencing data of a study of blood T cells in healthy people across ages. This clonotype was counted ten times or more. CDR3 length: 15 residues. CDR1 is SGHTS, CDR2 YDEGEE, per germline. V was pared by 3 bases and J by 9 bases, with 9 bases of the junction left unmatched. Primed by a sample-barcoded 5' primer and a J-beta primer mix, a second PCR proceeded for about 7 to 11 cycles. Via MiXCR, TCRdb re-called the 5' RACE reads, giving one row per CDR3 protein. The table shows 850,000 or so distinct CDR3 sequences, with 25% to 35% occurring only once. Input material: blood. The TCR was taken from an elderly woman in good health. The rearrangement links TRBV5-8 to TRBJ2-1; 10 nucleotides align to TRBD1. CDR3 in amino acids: CASSSGQGERSEQFF. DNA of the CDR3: TGTGCCAGCAGCTCCGGACAGGGGGAAAGGAGTGAGCAGTTCTTC.